These 11 T cell receptor beta chains originate from one sample sequenced in a study of cytomegalovirus exposure and HLA in healthy donors. Produced via immunoSEQ multiplex PCR; TCRdb's table is partial and in-frame only. Found here are 40,000 to 55,000 clones, 88% of them singletons; the top ten hold about 6.7%. Sample: PBMCs. Receptor source: a woman aged 25-40 years in good health and CMV-seronegative.

This clone was observed once. The rearrangement uses TRBV5-1 and TRBJ2-7; D unresolved. Trimming cost V 0 bases and J 4 bases, with 11 bases left between them. The germline V gene encodes CDR1 SGHRS and CDR2 YFSETQ. The CDR3 contains 14 residues. The CDR3: CASSLAVAEYEQYF. CDR3 coding DNA: TGCGCCAGCAGCTTGGCCGTTGCTGAGTACGAGCAGTACTTC. Full variable domain (remainder filled in from reference TRBV5-1 and TRBJ2-7): KAGVTQTPRYLIKTRGQQVTLSCSPISGHRSVSWYQQTPGQGLQFLFEYFSETQRNKGNFPGRFSGRQFSNSRSEMNVSTLELGDSALYLCASSLAVAEYEQYFGPGTRLTVT.

The chain couples TRBV28 to TRBJ2-7; 11 nucleotides align to TRBD2. With V trimmed by 10 bases and J by 2 bases, 7 bases remained unmatched. CDR1 and CDR2 from the germline V gene are MDHEN and SYDVKM. The CDR3 extends over 14 amino acids. The CDR3 DNA sequence: TGTGCCACCATAGCGGGAGGGCCCCCCTACGAGCAGTACTTC. This gives the protein CATIAGGPPYEQYF.

This chain links TRBV29-1 with TRBJ2-3; the D gene is possibly TRBD2 (5 bases). Germline loops: CDR1 SQVTM, CDR2 ANQGSEA. V was cut by 0 bases and J by 0 bases, with 13 bases left in between. The CDR3 is made up of 16 amino acids. CDR3 residues: CSVEDQAESSTDTQYF. The CDR3 coding sequence is TGCAGCGTTGAAGATCAAGCGGAATCCAGCACAGATACGCAGTATTTT.

The chain has TRBV7-8 and TRBJ2-3; D remains unclear. V was shortened by 5 bases and J by 4 bases, with 13 bases between the two germline ends. This CDR3 has 14 amino acids. CDR1 and CDR2 from the germline V gene are SGHVS and FQNEAQ. The CDR3 spells CASSLTEPPDTQYF. CDR3 DNA: TGTGCCAGCAGCCTCACAGAACCCCCAGATACGCAGTATTTT.

This chain uses TRBV27 with TRBJ2-7; TRBD2 agrees at 7 bases. The CDR3 sequence is 13 residues long. Trimming cost V 3 bases and J 4 bases; bases outside gene matches: 3. The germline gives CDR1 MNHEY, CDR2 SMNVEV (reference sequence). This chain's CDR3 is CASSFPGGYEQYF. For the CDR3, the DNA is TGTGCCAGCAGTTTTCCGGGGGGTTACGAGCAGTACTTC.

CDR3: CASRSSGGTNTGELFF. Written as DNA, the CDR3 is TGTGCCAGCAGGTCTAGCGGGGGAACAAACACCGGGGAGCTGTTTTTT. V usage is TRBV7-2 and J usage is TRBJ2-2; 10 bases agree with TRBD2. The junction had 6 bases not matched to a gene; V was cut back by 6 bases and J by 2 bases. CDR3 length: 16 residues. The germline CDR1 and CDR2 sequences are SGHTA and FQGNSA. The full variable domain, rest sourced from reference TRBV7-2 and TRBJ2-2, is GAGVSQSPSNKVTEKGKDVELRCDPISGHTALYWYRQSLGQGLEFLIYFQGNSAPDKSGLPSDRFSAERTGGSVSTLTIQRTQQEDSAVYLCASRSSGGTNTGELFFGEGSRLTVL.

This sequence joins TRBV6-5 and TRBJ2-7; 7 bases agree with TRBD2. The length of the CDR3 is 15 residues. The germline V gene has CDR1 MNHEY and CDR2 SVGAGI. Losses at the gene ends were 10 bases for V and 0 bases for J; bases not matched to a gene: 12. Written as DNA, the CDR3 is TGTGCCACCCGAGCCCTCCGGGACTACTCCTACGAGCAGTACTTC. Translated, it gives CATRALRDYSYEQYF.

The chain employs TRBV29-1 and TRBJ2-2, with D perhaps matching TRBD2 (6 bases). Germline CDR1 reads SQVTM; CDR2 reads ANQGSEA. Trimming cost V 4 bases and J 4 bases, with 10 bases left between them. The CDR3 has 13 amino acids. The CDR3 DNA reads TGCAGCGTTGGGACTATGAGCACCGGGGAGCTGTTTTTT. Protein: CSVGTMSTGELFF.

The chain links TRBV4-1 to TRBJ2-1; D might be TRBD2 (6 bases). Looked up from germline, CDR1 is MGHRA and CDR2 is YSYEKL. Deletions cut 4 bases from V and 3 bases from J, with 16 bases between. This CDR3 spans 16 amino acids. In nucleotides, the CDR3 is TGCGCCAGCAGCCCCCGCGGGGACTCCTTCTACAATGAGCAGTTCTTC. Translated, it gives CASSPRGDSFYNEQFF.

This sequence joins TRBV15 and TRBJ1-4; possibly TRBD1 for D (6 bases). The V and J ends lost 2 bases and 7 bases respectively, with 17 bases between them. CDR1 is LNHNV, CDR2 YYDKDF, per germline (reference sequence). This CDR3 contains 16 residues. CDR3 DNA sequence: TGTGCCACCAGCAGACCTCTTCAGGGGTCTTTTGAAAAACTGTTTTTT. Protein product: CATSRPLQGSFEKLFF.

The chain uses TRBV7-9 and TRBJ2-7; maybe TRBD1 (6 bases). Trimming cost V 6 bases and J 3 bases, with 9 bases left between them. There are 12 residues in the CDR3. Per the germline V gene, CDR1 is SEHNR and CDR2 is FQNEAQ (reference sequence). The CDR3 coding sequence is TGTGCCAGCAGACAGACAGGCTACGAGCAGTACTTC. This gives the protein CASRQTGYEQYF.